This T cell receptor beta chain comes out of a study of OX40 agonist ivuxolimab in advanced cancers. Overall study: At 0.01 to 10 mg/kg, ivuxolimab was administered intravenously to patients every 2 weeks. Enrolled patients in dose escalation had cancers that were hepatocellular carcinoma, melanoma, renal cell or head and neck cancer. Mean age around 64 years, range roughly 20 to 85; 82.7% male.

The table came from immunoSEQ multiplex PCR; TCRdb's copy has only in-frame clones and leaves some out. The sample comprises some 73,000 clones, 85% to 90% of which are singletons, and 8% rests with the top ten. Study results and limitations: Researchers report that CD8+ T cells had, on average, more expanded clones than CD4+.

Comments on this clone: Antigen specificity is unknown.

This receptor was obtained from an adult with an advanced solid tumor such as melanoma, head and neck, liver or kidney cancer. The sequences come from CD4+ or CD8+ T cells sorted from blood, collected in a trial of the OX40 agonist ivuxolimab.

The CDR3 DNA follows: TGTGCCATCAGTAGAAGGGGCACTGAAGCTTTCTTT. Protein sequence: CAISRRGTEAFF. The chain recombines TRBV10-3 with TRBJ1-1; the D gene is possibly TRBD1 (5 bases). Germline V gene lookup returns CDR1 ENHRY and CDR2 SYGVKD. V was trimmed by 5 bases and J by 4 bases, leaving 8 bases between them. This CDR3 has 12 residues.